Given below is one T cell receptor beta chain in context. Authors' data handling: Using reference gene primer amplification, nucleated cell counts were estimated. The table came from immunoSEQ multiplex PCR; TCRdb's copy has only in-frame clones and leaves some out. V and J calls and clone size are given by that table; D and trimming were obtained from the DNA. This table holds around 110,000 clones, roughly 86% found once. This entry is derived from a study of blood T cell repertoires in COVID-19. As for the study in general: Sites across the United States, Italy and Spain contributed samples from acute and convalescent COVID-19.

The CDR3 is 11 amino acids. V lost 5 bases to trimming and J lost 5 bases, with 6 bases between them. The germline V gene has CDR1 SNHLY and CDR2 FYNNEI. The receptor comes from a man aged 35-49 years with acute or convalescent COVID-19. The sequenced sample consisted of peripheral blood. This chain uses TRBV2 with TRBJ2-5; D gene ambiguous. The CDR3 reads CASSLGETQYF. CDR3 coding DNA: TGTGCCAGCAGTCTCGGGGAGACCCAGTACTTC.